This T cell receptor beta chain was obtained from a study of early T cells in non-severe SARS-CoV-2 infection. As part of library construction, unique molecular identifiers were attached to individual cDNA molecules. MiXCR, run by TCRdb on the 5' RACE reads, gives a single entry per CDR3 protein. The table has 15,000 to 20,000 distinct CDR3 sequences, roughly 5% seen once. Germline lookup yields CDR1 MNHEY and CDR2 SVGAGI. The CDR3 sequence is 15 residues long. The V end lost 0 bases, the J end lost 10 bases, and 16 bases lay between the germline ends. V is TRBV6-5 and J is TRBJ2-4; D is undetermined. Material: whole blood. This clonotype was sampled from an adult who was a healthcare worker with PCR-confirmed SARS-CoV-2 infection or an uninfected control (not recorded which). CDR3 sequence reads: CASSYSIEGKSIQYF. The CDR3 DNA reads TGTGCCAGCAGTTACTCGATCGAAGGGAAATCAATTCAGTACTTC.